This T cell receptor beta chain stems from a study of blood T cell repertoires in COVID-19. About the study: The United States, Italy and Spain provided the acute and convalescent COVID-19 samples.

The V end lost 0 bases, the J end lost 2 bases, and 7 bases lay between the germline ends. Germline values: CDR1 SEHNR, CDR2 FQNEAQ (reference sequence). The CDR3 runs to 14 residues. As handled by the study authors: Amplification with reference gene primers provided the estimates of nucleated cell counts. Some clones are missing from TCRdb's copy, which holds only in-frame ones; the method was immunoSEQ multiplex PCR. For V, J and clone size, that table is used; D and trimming come from the DNA. The table records under 140,000 clones, roughly four fifths of them present only once. The clonotype originates from a woman in her sixties or seventies with acute or convalescent COVID-19. What was sequenced was peripheral blood. The V call is TRBV7-9, the J call TRBJ1-1; D not resolved. CDR3 residues: CASSLAPPNTEAFF. CDR3 bases: TGTGCCAGCAGCTTAGCCCCCCCAAACACTGAAGCTTTCTTT.